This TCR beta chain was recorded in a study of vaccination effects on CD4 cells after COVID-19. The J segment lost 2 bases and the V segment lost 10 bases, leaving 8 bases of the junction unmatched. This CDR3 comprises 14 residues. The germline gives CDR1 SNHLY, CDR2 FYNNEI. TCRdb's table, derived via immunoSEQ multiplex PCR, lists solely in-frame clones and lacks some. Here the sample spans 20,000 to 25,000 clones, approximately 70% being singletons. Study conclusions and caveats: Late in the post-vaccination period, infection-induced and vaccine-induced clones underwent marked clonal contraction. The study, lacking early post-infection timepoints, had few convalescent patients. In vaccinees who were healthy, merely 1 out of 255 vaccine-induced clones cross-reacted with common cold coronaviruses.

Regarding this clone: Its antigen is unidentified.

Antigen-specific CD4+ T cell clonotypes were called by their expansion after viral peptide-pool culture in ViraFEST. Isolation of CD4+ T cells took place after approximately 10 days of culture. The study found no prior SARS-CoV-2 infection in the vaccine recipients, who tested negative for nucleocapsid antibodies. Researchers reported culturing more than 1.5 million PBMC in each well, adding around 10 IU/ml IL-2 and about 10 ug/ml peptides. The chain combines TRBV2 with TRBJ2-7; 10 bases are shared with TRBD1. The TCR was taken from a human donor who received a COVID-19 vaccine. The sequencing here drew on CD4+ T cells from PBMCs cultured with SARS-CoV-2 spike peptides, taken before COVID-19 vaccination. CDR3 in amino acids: CANSRDRGPYEQYF. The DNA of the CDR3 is TGTGCCAACTCCCGGGACAGGGGACCCTACGAGCAGTACTTC.